Each of the 31 T cell receptor beta chains below was sequenced from the same sample in a study of T cell repertoires in cytomegalovirus infection (dated by TCRdb to the late 2010s). TCRdb names Illumina HiSeq 1500 as the instrument used. The public reads were run again by TCRdb, first through fastp at Q25 and then through MiXCR, and only productive beta chains were kept. CDR3 protein sequences are deduplicated, and each keeps its most common genes and DNA. The sample table lists 630,000 or so distinct CDR3 sequences, 20% to 25% of them with a count of one. The top ten clonotypes cover under 8.5% of the sample. The sequenced sample was CD8+ T cells from PBMCs. Receptors were obtained from a human donor in good health (CMV status not recorded). Some clones in this sample may be carry-over from other donors' samples.

A word on this clonotype: One end of the junction fails to match germline, which may point to a read error. V usage is TRBV19 and J usage is TRBJ2-3; D uncertain. The CDR3 extends over 15 amino acids. Per germline, CDR1 LNHDA and CDR2 SQIVND (reference sequence). The CDR3 loop reads CASTWAGRSTDTEYF. The CDR3 DNA sequence: TGTGCCAGCACCTGGGCAGGAAGAAGCACAGATACGGAGTATTTT.

The sample holds a few counts of this clonotype. CDR3: CASSYQDSPEGYGYTF. In DNA, the CDR3 is TGTGCCAGCAGTTACCAAGACAGCCCCGAGGGCTATGGCTACACCTTC. The rearrangement joins TRBV6-6 to TRBJ1-2, with a possible D match to TRBD1 (5 bases). CDR1 is MNHNY, CDR2 SVGAGI, per germline (reference sequence). The germline V and J ends were trimmed by 2 bases and 4 bases, with 17 bases remaining between them. The length of the CDR3 is 16 residues.

A note on this clonotype: At one boundary the junction diverges from the germline segment, which might be a read error. The rearrangement joins TRBV14 to TRBJ2-3; D gene ambiguous. This CDR3 region has 13 residues. Germline values: CDR1 SGHDN, CDR2 FVKESK. The CDR3 here is CVSSQGRHEAQYF. As DNA, the CDR3 is TGTGTCAGCAGCCAAGGACGCCACGAGGCGCAGTATTTT.

This clonotype has a handful of counts. This chain joins TRBV6-2 or TRBV6-3 and TRBJ2-3; the D is unclear. The CDR3 is 15 residues long. The V end lost 2 bases, the J end lost 4 bases, and 13 bases lay between the germline ends. Germline assignment: CDR1 MNHEY and CDR2 SVGEGT. The CDR3 DNA follows: TGTGCCAGCAGTTACGGCCGTGAGCAGGCAGATACGCAGTATTTT. It is translated as CASSYGREQADTQYF.

The chain links TRBV2 to TRBJ2-7; D assignment may be TRBD1 or TRBD2 (5 bases each). The CDR3 covers 10 residues. Trimming stripped 3 bases from V and 11 bases from J, with 8 bases between. Per germline, CDR1 SNHLY and CDR2 FYNNEI. The CDR3 DNA is TGTGCCAGCAGTGATGGGGGAGAGTACTTC. The encoded protein is CASSDGGEYF. Full variable domain (outside the CDR3, taken from reference TRBV2 and TRBJ2-7): EPEVTQTPSHQVTQMGQEVILRCVPISNHLYFYWYRQILGQKVEFLVSFYNNEISEKSEIFDDQFSVERPDGSNFTLKIRSTKLEDSAMYFCASSDGGEYFGPGTRLTVT.

In this sample, this clonotype turned up a few times. The chain employs TRBV2 and TRBJ1-1; D may be TRBD1 (6 bases). Per the germline V gene, CDR1 is SNHLY and CDR2 is FYNNEI. Between the trimmed V and J ends, which lost 1 base and 8 bases, there was a span of 8 bases. This CDR3 has 12 residues. The CDR3 sequence: CASSEEGDEAFF. The CDR3 coding sequence is TGTGCCAGCAGTGAAGAGGGGGACGAAGCTTTCTTT.

This clonotype was seen a few times. The V and J genes are TRBV7-6 and TRBJ2-3; the match to TRBD2 covers 9 bases. CDR3 length equals 18 residues. In germline, CDR1 is SGHVS, CDR2 FNYEAQ. V was pared by 3 bases and J by 2 bases, with 12 bases of the junction left unmatched. The CDR3 nucleotides are TGTGCCAGCAGCTTTTTTGCGGGGGGGCCTAGGGACACAGATACGCAGTATTTT. Amino acids: CASSFFAGGPRDTDTQYF.

In this sample, this clonotype turned up many times. One end of the junction is discordant with germline, which a read error may explain. The chain joins TRBV5-1 to TRBJ1-5, with 8 bases fitting TRBD1. The CDR3 length is 15 residues. Germline assignment: CDR1 SGHRS and CDR2 YFSETQ. In DNA form, the CDR3 reads TGTGCCAGCAGCCCGACAGGGGCTAGCAATCAGCCCCAGCATTTT. As protein: CASSPTGASNQPQHF.

This clonotype was seen more than once but under ten times. The chain combines TRBV6-4 with TRBJ2-1; 12 bases agree with TRBD2. There are 14 residues in the CDR3. V was pared by 5 bases and J by 7 bases, with 3 bases of the junction left unmatched. Germline CDR1 reads MRHNA; CDR2 reads SNTAGT. As DNA, the CDR3 is TGTGCCAGCAGTCCTAGCGGGGGGGTTAATGAGCAGTTCTTC. It translates to CASSPSGGVNEQFF.

CDR3 in DNA: TGTGCCAGCACCTGGACAAGTTTGAACACTGAAGCTTTCTTT. Translated: CASTWTSLNTEAFF. V and J are TRBV6-2 or TRBV6-3 and TRBJ1-1; a weak D match, TRBD1 (5 bases). CDR1 is MNHEY, CDR2 SVGEGT, per germline. The CDR3 loop spans 14 amino acids. The V gene lost 7 bases and the J gene lost 0 bases, with 12 bases spanning the gap.

This clonotype was observed many times. The chain recombines TRBV6-5 with TRBJ2-1, with 9 nucleotides matching TRBD2. Germline-derived CDR1 and CDR2 are MNHEY and SVGAGI. Trimming removed 0 bases from V and 4 bases from J; junction bases left unmatched: 4. This CDR3 is built from 16 residues. The CDR3 loop reads CASSYSIAGDYNEQFF. CDR3 DNA sequence: TGTGCCAGCAGTTACTCGATAGCGGGGGATTACAATGAGCAGTTCTTC.

To note about this clonotype: With a much larger clone just one base away, this may be a read error. The genes are TRBV7-9 and TRBJ2-5, with 10 bases matching TRBD2. The CDR3 is 16 residues long. Germline CDR1 and CDR2: SEHNR and FQNEAQ (reference sequence). The CDR3 protein is CASSLISTSGVETQCF. Here the CDR3 DNA reads TGTGCCAGCAGCTTAATCAGCACTAGCGGGGTAGAGACCCAGTGCTTC.

This clonotype showed up just a few times. The chain uses TRBV12-3 or TRBV12-4 and TRBJ2-1; D gene ambiguous. With 6 bases removed from V and 8 bases from J, the gap between germline ends came to 8 bases. The CDR3 spans 11 residues. CDR3 loop: CASSKWDEQFF. The CDR3 DNA reads as TGTGCCAGCAGCAAGTGGGATGAGCAGTTCTTC.

The gene calls are TRBV6-2 or TRBV6-3 and TRBJ2-7, with TRBD2 matching over 7 bases. The germline gives CDR1 MNHEY, CDR2 SVGEGT. The CDR3 loop spans 18 amino acids. Trimming cost V 0 bases and J 0 bases; bases outside gene matches: 11. The DNA of the CDR3 is TGTGCCAGCAGTTACTCGAGGATTGCGGGAGTGGCCTCCTACGAGCAGTACGTC. Residues: CASSYSRIAGVASYEQYV.

J is TRBJ2-2 and V is TRBV4-1; D possibly corresponds to TRBD2 (5 bases). Germline CDR1 is MGHRA and CDR2 is YSYEKL. The V end was cut by 5 bases, the J end by 8 bases, with 12 bases between. This CDR3 is 13 amino acids long. CDR3 coding DNA: TGCGCCAGCAGCATACTAGTACCAGGGGAGCTGTTTTTT. Translated: CASSILVPGELFF.

The table lists this clonotype with a few counts. The genes are TRBV28 and TRBJ1-5; D uncertain. The CDR3 covers 11 residues. Germline values: CDR1 MDHEN, CDR2 SYDVKM. V shed 3 bases and J shed 9 bases, with 6 bases lying between them. The CDR3: CASSFSRPQHF. The CDR3, as DNA: TGTGCCAGCAGTTTTTCGCGGCCCCAGCATTTT.

As to this clonotype: Just one base apart from a much larger clone, this may be a read error. The chain combines TRBV10-3 with TRBJ2-3; a possible D gene is TRBD2 (5 bases). The CDR3 consists of 15 residues. V lost 0 bases and J lost 2, with 9 bases in between. Germline assignment: CDR1 ENHRY and CDR2 SYGVKD. In DNA, the CDR3 is TGTGCCATCAGTGAGTCGACGGGGTCCACAGATACGCAGTATTTT. This gives the protein CAISESTGSTDTQYF.

Concerning this clonotype itself: Compared with germline, one end of the junction differs, possibly owing to a read error. J is TRBJ2-3 and V is TRBV7-4; no definite D call. The CDR3 loop spans 14 amino acids. CDR1 is SGHVT and CDR2 is SQSDAQ in the germline V gene. The CDR3 DNA reads as TGTGCCAGCAGCTTAGCCCGGACCGTGGATATGCAGTATTTT. Translated: CASSLARTVDMQYF.

The chain is built from TRBV7-8 and TRBJ2-3, with 16 bases identical to TRBD2. Germline CDR1 and CDR2: SGHVS and FQNEAQ. Trimming at V came to 7 bases and at J to 4 bases, leaving 8 bases not matched to a gene. The CDR3 spans 17 residues. CDR3 residues: CASTAGTSGGASDTQYF. The CDR3 bases are TGTGCCAGCACCGCCGGGACTAGCGGGGGGGCTTCAGATACGCAGTATTTT.

The CDR3 sequence is CASNRVGRTNEKLFF. The CDR3 DNA sequence: TGTGCCAGTAATCGCGTGGGCAGGACAAATGAAAAACTGTTTTTT. The V call is TRBV19, the J call TRBJ1-4; tentatively, D is TRBD1 (5 bases). Per germline, CDR1 LNHDA and CDR2 SQIVND (reference sequence). V lost 7 bases, J lost 5 bases, and 17 bases lay in between. The CDR3 has 15 amino acids. The whole variable domain, remainder taken from reference TRBV19 and TRBJ1-4, is DGGITQSPKYLFRKEGQNVTLSCEQNLNHDAMYWYRQDPGQGLRLIYYSQIVNDFQKGDIAEGYSVSREKKESFPLTVTSAQKNPTAFYLCASNRVGRTNEKLFFGSGTQLSVL.

This clonotype came up many times. This chain joins TRBV7-2 and TRBJ2-3; TRBD2 agrees at 12 bases. Germline V gives CDR1 SGHTA, CDR2 FQGNSA. The junction had 17 bases not matched to a gene; V was cut back by 5 bases and J by 5 bases. The CDR3 runs 19 residues. CDR3 DNA: TGTGCCAGCAGCCCGGCAGCTAGCGGGGGGGTGATCGGTGAAGATACGCAGTATTTT. Residues: CASSPAASGGVIGEDTQYF.

This clonotype has only a few counts. The V and J genes are TRBV28 and TRBJ2-1, with 14 bases that match TRBD2. There are 15 residues in the CDR3. Germline CDR1 MDHEN, CDR2 SYDVKM. V lost 4 bases to trimming and J lost 8 bases; unmatched junction nucleotides: 4. The CDR3 reads CASSYGTSGGDEQFF. CDR3 bases: TGTGCCAGCAGTTATGGGACTAGCGGGGGCGATGAGCAGTTCTTC.

There are a few counts of this clonotype. J is TRBJ1-1 and V is TRBV10-3, with TRBD1 identical over 7 bases. CDR1 is ENHRY, CDR2 SYGVKD, per germline. V shed 5 bases and J 3 bases; nucleotides not matched to a gene: 15. The length of the CDR3 is 17 residues. The CDR3 nucleotides are TGTGCCATCAGTCCCTGGACAGGAAAGAAAGGAGACACTGAAGCTTTCTTT. Protein product: CAISPWTGKKGDTEAFF.

This chain links TRBV7-9 with TRBJ1-1; D unclear. There are 15 residues in the CDR3. V lost 2 bases to trimming and J lost 5 bases, with 15 bases between them. The germline CDR1 and CDR2 sequences are SEHNR and FQNEAQ (reference sequence). CDR3 bases: TGTGCCAGCAGCTTAAAACAGATCGTAGGGACTGAAGCTTTCTTT. This codes for CASSLKQIVGTEAFF.

In its sample, this clonotype was seen a few times. The chain combines TRBV6-6 with TRBJ2-1, with TRBD1 identical over 8 bases. CDR1 is MNHNY and CDR2 is SVGAGI in the germline V gene (reference sequence). Germline trimming cut 5 bases from V and 2 bases from J; bases unmatched to any gene: 2. CDR3 length: 14 residues. The CDR3 reads CASSQTGAYNEQFF. In DNA, the CDR3 is TGTGCCAGCAGTCAGACAGGGGCCTACAATGAGCAGTTCTTC.

With regard to this clonotype: A read error may explain this, as a much larger clone is one base away. This sequence joins TRBV7-1 and TRBJ2-5; a weak D match, TRBD1 (5 bases). TRBV7-1 is an ORF, and what it does is uncertain. Trimming left V 3 bases short and J 4 bases short, with 12 bases between. The CDR3 contains 14 residues. The CDR3 nucleotides read TGTGCCAGCAGCTCCACTTGGGGCCGAGAGACCCAGTACTTC. Translation: CASSSTWGRETQYF.

This clonotype was observed at least ten times. The J gene is TRBJ1-2, the V gene TRBV7-9; 12 bases match TRBD1. V shed 5 bases and J 2 bases; nucleotides not matched to a gene: 3. Germline CDR1 reads SEHNR; CDR2 reads FQNEAQ (reference sequence). The CDR3 runs 15 residues. In nucleotides, the CDR3 is TGTGCCAGCAGCCTCGGGACAGGGGGCAACTATGGCTACACCTTC. As protein: CASSLGTGGNYGYTF.

This clonotype was seen only a few times. The chain carries TRBV6-6 and TRBJ1-2, with a tentative D call TRBD1 (5 bases). Germline V gene lookup returns CDR1 MNHNY and CDR2 SVGAGI (reference sequence). Trimming shortened V by 5 bases and J by 5 bases, and 21 bases separated the two germline ends. This CDR3 has 16 amino acids. This chain's CDR3 is CASSERGTLERYGYTF. In DNA form, the CDR3 reads TGTGCCAGCAGTGAGCGGGGCACCCTCGAGCGGTATGGCTACACCTTC.

This clonotype was detected only a few times. The chain carries TRBV4-1 and TRBJ2-6; D not certain. From germline, CDR1 is MGHRA and CDR2 YSYEKL. The CDR3 spans 18 residues. V was shortened by 0 bases and J by 0 bases, with 12 bases between the two germline ends. The CDR3 loop is CASSQEALIYSGANVLTF. The CDR3 DNA is TGCGCCAGCAGCCAAGAGGCACTAATCTACTCTGGGGCCAACGTCCTGACTTTC.

This clonotype was recorded many times. The chain recombines TRBV4-1 with TRBJ2-5, with a tentative D call TRBD1 (6 bases). The CDR3 runs 13 residues. The germline V gene has CDR1 MGHRA and CDR2 YSYEKL. The germline V and J ends were trimmed by 4 bases and 2 bases, with 8 bases remaining between them. The CDR3: CASSPQGQETQYF. Here the CDR3 DNA reads TGCGCCAGCAGCCCACAGGGACAAGAGACCCAGTACTTC.

In this sample, this clonotype turned up many times. The chain carries TRBV7-2 and TRBJ2-1; 8 bases are shared with TRBD2. Germline lookup yields CDR1 SGHTA and CDR2 FQGNSA. The ends lost 1 base at V and 2 bases at J; junction bases unmatched: 7. CDR3 size: 17 residues. This chain's CDR3 is CASSLGGGLPPYNEQFF. The CDR3, as DNA: TGTGCCAGCAGCTTAGGCGGGGGGCTACCACCCTACAATGAGCAGTTCTTC.